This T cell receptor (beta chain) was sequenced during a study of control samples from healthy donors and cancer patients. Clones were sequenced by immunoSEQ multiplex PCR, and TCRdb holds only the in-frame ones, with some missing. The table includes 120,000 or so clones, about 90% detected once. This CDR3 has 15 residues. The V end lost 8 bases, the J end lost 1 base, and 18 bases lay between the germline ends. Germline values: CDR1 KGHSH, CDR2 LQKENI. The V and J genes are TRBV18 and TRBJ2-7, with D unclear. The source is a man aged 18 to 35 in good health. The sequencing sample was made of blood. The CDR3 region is CASTRTQHMSYEQYF. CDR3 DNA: TGTGCCAGCACCCGGACCCAGCATATGTCCTACGAGCAGTACTTC. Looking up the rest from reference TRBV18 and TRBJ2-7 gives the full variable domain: NAGVMQNPRHLVRRRGQEARLRCSPMKGHSHVYWYRQLPEEGLKFMVYLQKENIIDESGMPKERFSAEFPKEGPSILRIQQVVRGDSAAYFCASTRTQHMSYEQYFGPGTRLTVT.